A selection of T cell receptor beta chains follows, all from one sample in a study of T-cell memory formation after mild COVID-19. TCRdb analysed the 5' RACE reads with MiXCR anew, one entry per CDR3 protein. The repertoire includes about 110,000 distinct CDR3 sequences, roughly 12% of them detected once, and roughly 27% sits in the top ten. Sequences were obtained from PBMCs or a T cell subset sorted from them (not recorded which). Source of these receptors: an adult woman who had mild COVID-19 (a few samples of this study predate the infection). Cell type and time point are not known. The CDR3 runs from the conserved cysteine through the conserved F or W. A D gene is named only where the DNA matches it firmly. Clone size is stated in some rows and not others, as once, few, many or a class when expanded.

>-|-|TRBJ2-3|TRBV24-1
TGTGCCACCAGTGAGTTTGAGACACGAGCGTGGGATACGCAGTATTTT
CATSEFETRAWDTQYF
>-|TRBD2|TRBJ2-3|TRBV20-1
TGCAGTGCTAGAACTAGCGGGGGGGCCGTCGGCCCAGATACGCAGTATTTT
CSARTSGGAVGPDTQYF
>few|-|TRBJ2-1|TRBV13
TGTGCCAGCAGTGCCCTCCGGGGCGGGCCCTACAATGAGCAGTTCTTC
CASSALRGGPYNEQFF
>-|TRBD2|TRBJ2-3|TRBV6-1
TGTGCCAGCAGTGAGTTTACTAGCGGGGACCCCGATACGCAGTATTTT
CASSEFTSGDPDTQYF
>few|TRBD1|TRBJ1-1|TRBV5-1
TGCGCCAGCAGCTTGGGTCAGGGGGCCACTGAAGCTTTCTTT
CASSLGQGATEAFF
>-|-|TRBJ1-1|TRBV5-6
TGTGCCAGCAGCTTGGGTGGAGGAGGAGGCACTGAAGCTTTCTTT
CASSLGGGGGTEAFF
>-|-|TRBJ2-4|TRBV19
TGTGCCAGTACGACGAGGGCCCGATGGGACATTCAGTACTTC
CASTTRARWDIQYF
>-|-|TRBJ2-7|TRBV7-8
TGTGCCAGCAGCTTAGGGGCAGGCCCTTCCTACGAGCAGTACTTC
CASSLGAGPSYEQYF
>-|-|TRBJ2-5|TRBV4-2
TGTGCCAGCAGCCAAGATCCCTCGGGGCCGGGAGAGACCCAGTACTTC
CASSQDPSGPGETQYF
>-|TRBD2|TRBJ2-7|TRBV12-3/TRBV12-4
TGTGCCAGCAGTGGGACTAGCAGCTACGAGCAGTACTTC
CASSGTSSYEQYF
>few|-|TRBJ1-1|TRBV4-1
TGCGCCAGCAGCGAAGGACCGATAACTGAAGCTTTCTTT
CASSEGPITEAFF
>-|-|TRBJ2-1|TRBV5-6
TGTGCCAGCAGCTTGGGAGACGGGAATGAGCAGTTCTTC
CASSLGDGNEQFF
>-|TRBD2|TRBJ2-1|TRBV27
TGTGCCAGCAGCCAATATAGCGGGGGATTAGCCAATGAGCAGTTCTTC
CASSQYSGGLANEQFF
>-|-|TRBJ2-1|TRBV12-3/TRBV12-4
TGTGCCAGCAGTTTTTTGGACTACAATGAGCAGTTCTTC
CASSFLDYNEQFF
>few|-|TRBJ2-2|TRBV29-1
TGCAGCGTTGCGCGGGTCTTCACCGGGGAGCTGTTTTTT
CSVARVFTGELFF
>-|TRBD1|TRBJ1-1|TRBV9
TGTGCCAGCAGCGTAGATTCCGGACAGGGAGTCTACGGAGCTTTCTTT
CASSVDSGQGVYGAFF
>-|-|TRBJ1-1|TRBV19
TGTGCCAGTAGTATATTCGGGGTGGGGAACACTGAAGCTTTCTTT
CASSIFGVGNTEAFF
>-|-|TRBJ1-4|TRBV7-9
TGTGCCAGCAGCTTAGCGAGACAGGCTTATGAAAAACTGTTTTTT
CASSLARQAYEKLFF
>-|-|TRBJ2-2|TRBV29-1
TGCAGCGTAGAGTTCCCAGCGACGGGGGAGCTGTTTTTT
CSVEFPATGELFF
>few|TRBD2|TRBJ2-3|TRBV9
TGTGCCAGCAGCGTAAAAACTAGCGGAGATACGCAGTATTTT
CASSVKTSGDTQYF
>-|-|TRBJ1-1|TRBV2
TGTGCCAGCAGCAAACCGACAGGCCTGAACACTGAAGCTTTCTTT
CASSKPTGLNTEAFF
>many|-|TRBJ2-7|TRBV14
TGTGCCAGCAGCCCAAGCCAACTAGCTTTCCCCTACGAGCAGTACTTC
CASSPSQLAFPYEQYF
>-|-|TRBJ2-1|TRBV20-1
TGCAGTGCTAGAGATCTTAGGTGGAACGGTGGGGCTCGCGGGATCAACCCCAATGAGCAGTTCTTC
CSARDLRWNGGARGINPNEQFF
>many|TRBD1|TRBJ2-7|TRBV4-1
TGCGCCAGCAGCCAGACAGCGCAGGGGGACTACGAGCAGTACTTC
CASSQTAQGDYEQYF
>-|TRBD2|TRBJ2-3|TRBV24-1
TGTGCCACCAGTGATGACCGGGAGGGTAGAGATACGCAGTATTTT
CATSDDREGRDTQYF
>-|-|TRBJ1-4|TRBV10-2
TGCGCCAGCAGTTTCGGGGTCCTAGGTGAAAAACTGTTTTTT
CASSFGVLGEKLFF
>-|-|TRBJ2-5|TRBV5-4
TGTGCCAGCAGCTTGGACTTCCTTTTGGAGCAAGAGACCCAGTACTTC
CASSLDFLLEQETQYF
>-|TRBD2|TRBJ2-7|TRBV7-9
TGTGCCAGCAGCTTAACGCCTAGCGGCTCCTACGAGCAGTACTTC
CASSLTPSGSYEQYF
>few|TRBD2|TRBJ2-7|TRBV7-9
TGTGCCAGCAGACCCAGGGAGGGGTACGAGCAGTACTTC
CASRPREGYEQYF
>-|-|TRBJ2-1|TRBV19
TGTGCCAGTAGTATTTTGGAAATTTCCGACTCCTACAATGAGCAGTTCTTC
CASSILEISDSYNEQFF
>-|-|TRBJ1-4|TRBV15
TGTGCCACCACCCAGAGTGGGCAGGGAGGTGAAAAACTGTTTTTT
CATTQSGQGGEKLFF
>few|TRBD1|TRBJ1-6|TRBV7-6
TGTGCCAGCAGCGGACAGGGGGGCAATTCACCCCTCCACTTT
CASSGQGGNSPLHF
>-|-|TRBJ1-6|TRBV2
TGTGCCAGCAGTACAGGGAGGCATTCACCCCTCCACTTT
CASSTGRHSPLHF
>few|-|TRBJ1-3|TRBV20-1
TGCAGTGCTAGAGTAATGGTGGGATCTGGAAACACCATATATTTT
CSARVMVGSGNTIYF
>-|-|TRBJ2-1|TRBV24-1
TGTGCCACCAGTGATACCCCCTACAGGGCCGACAATGAGCAGTTCTTC
CATSDTPYRADNEQFF
>-|-|TRBJ1-4|TRBV21-1
TGTGCCAGCAGCCCCCATGGGAGGGGGGCACTGGGTGAAAAACTGTTTTTT
CASSPHGRGALGEKLFF
>-|-|TRBJ1-1|TRBV7-3
TGTGCCAGCAGCTTAAGTGTAGGCAGCACTGAAGCTTTCTTT
CASSLSVGSTEAFF
>few|TRBD1|TRBJ2-7|TRBV2
TGTGCCAGCAGTGAGGGACAGGGCTACTCCTACGAGCAGTACTTC
CASSEGQGYSYEQYF